These 18 T cell receptor beta chains were sequenced from one sample in a study of read filtering for tumor transcriptome and immune sequencing. From 400 to 450 ng of RNA, a library with molecular barcoded alpha/delta and beta/gamma adaptors was made. TCRdb re-analysed the reads in MiXCR, keeping a single row per CDR3 protein. The repertoire consists of around 130,000 distinct CDR3 sequences, with about 12% occurring once and the leading ten covering 7% to 9%. The source material was a population of CD138-negative cells sorted from bone marrow. The receptor set was obtained from a donor aged 40 or over with multiple myeloma.

This clonotype was seen only a few times. The V call is TRBV29-1, the J call TRBJ1-2; TRBD1 might be the D (5 bases). Deletions cut 1 base from V and 4 bases from J, with 16 bases between. This CDR3 is 15 amino acids long. CDR1 is SQVTM, CDR2 ANQGSEA, per germline. CDR3 coding DNA: TGCAGCGTTGAAGGCCCTGGGGCGAAAATCTATGGCTACACCTTC. It yields the protein CSVEGPGAKIYGYTF. The variable domain in full, completed from reference TRBV29-1 and TRBJ1-2, reads SAVISQKPSRDICQRGTSLTIQCQVDSQVTMMFWYRQQPGQSLTLIATANQGSEATYESGFVIDKFPISRPNLTFSTLTVSNMSPEDSSIYLCSVEGPGAKIYGYTFGSGTRLTVV.

In regard to this clonotype: A clone one base away is much larger, so this may be a read error. The V and J genes are TRBV6-5 and TRBJ1-1; 8 nucleotides match TRBD1. Germline V CDR1 and CDR2: MNHEY, SVGAGI. This CDR3 spans 14 amino acids. CDR3 residues: CASSYTDRVTEAVF. CDR3 DNA sequence: TGTGCCAGCAGTTACACGGACAGGGTCACTGAAGCTGTCTTT.

This clonotype was picked up many times. The chain recombines TRBV3-1 with TRBJ1-1, with D unresolved. The CDR3 loop spans 14 amino acids. Germline V gene sequence: CDR1 LGHDT, CDR2 YNNKEL (reference sequence). Deletions cut 0 bases from V and 2 bases from J, with 7 bases between. The CDR3: CASSQELHNTEAFF. The CDR3 DNA reads as TGTGCCAGCAGCCAAGAACTACATAACACTGAAGCTTTCTTT.

This clonotype was seen ten or more times. V and J are TRBV10-3 and TRBJ1-6; no clear D. The V and J ends lost 2 bases and 8 bases respectively, with 7 bases between them. The CDR3 loop spans 13 amino acids. The germline gives CDR1 ENHRY, CDR2 SYGVKD. CDR3 amino acids: CAISEVGDSPLHF. The CDR3 DNA is TGTGCCATCAGTGAGGTGGGTGATTCACCCCTCCACTTT.

The table lists this clonotype with many counts. The genes are TRBV24-1 and TRBJ1-5, with no clear D. The CDR3 runs to 17 residues. The ends were cut back, 2 bases at V and 4 bases at J, with 17 bases in the middle. The germline V gene has CDR1 KGHDR and CDR2 SFDVKD. The CDR3 sequence is CATSDSARTLGNQPQHF. The CDR3 bases are TGTGCCACCAGTGATTCCGCACGGACTCTGGGGAATCAGCCCCAGCATTTT.

In the case of this clonotype: This may arise from a read error, as a much more abundant clone is one base away. The CDR3 does not end in the conserved phenylalanine or tryptophan, so this is likely a read error. The rearrangement joins TRBV27 to TRBJ2-1; D is undetermined. Germline V CDR1 and CDR2: MNHEY, SMNVEV (reference sequence). CDR3 size: 16 residues. V gave up 6 bases and J gave up 3 bases, with 18 bases separating them. The chain's CDR3 is CASRPATLVGYNEQFL. CDR3 DNA sequence: TGTGCCAGCAGACCTGCCACCTTAGTGGGCTACAATGAGCAGTTCCTC.

This clonotype has at least ten counts. The gene calls are TRBV5-1 and TRBJ2-1; 11 nucleotides align to TRBD2. CDR1 and CDR2 (germline): SGHRS, YFSETQ. This CDR3 is built from 16 residues. With V trimmed by 1 base and J by 8 bases, 8 bases remained unmatched. CDR3 region: CASSLRTSGRRYEQFF. The CDR3 coding sequence is TGCGCCAGCAGCTTGAGAACTAGCGGGAGACGCTATGAGCAGTTCTTC.

Of note for this clonotype: An end of the junction does not agree with germline; a read error may underlie this. The rearrangement uses TRBV5-4 and TRBJ2-7; no definite D call. The CDR3 length is 16 residues. Per the germline V gene, CDR1 is SGHNT and CDR2 is YYREEE (reference sequence). CDR3 protein: CASSLRLAANLDEQDF. Written as DNA, the CDR3 is TGTGCCAGCAGCTTGCGTTTGGCCGCGAACCTCGACGAGCAGGACTTC.

The chain uses TRBV12-3 or TRBV12-4 and TRBJ2-5, with 14 positions matching TRBD2. This CDR3 has 17 residues. Trimming took 5 bases from V and 5 from J; bases not matched to a gene: 10. In DNA form, the CDR3 reads TGTGCCAGCAGTCCCGGGACTAGCGGGAGAGTAGTTGAGACCCAGTACTTC. Protein: CASSPGTSGRVVETQYF.

The DNA for the CDR3 is TGTGCCTGGAGTGTAAGGTTGAGGCAGATGAACACTGAAGCTTTCTTT. It yields the protein CAWSVRLRQMNTEAFF. The gene calls are TRBV30 and TRBJ1-1; D unresolved. The germline V gene has CDR1 GTSNPN and CDR2 SVGIG (reference sequence). The CDR3 extends over 16 amino acids. V shed 0 bases and J shed 0 bases, with 14 bases lying between them.

This clonotype showed up many times. The chain's CDR3 is CSARDMGGGRDSPLHF. The CDR3 DNA sequence: TGCAGTGCTAGAGATATGGGAGGGGGACGGGATTCACCCCTCCACTTT. The chain carries TRBV20-1 and TRBJ1-6; D might be TRBD1 (6 bases). Germline V gene lookup returns CDR1 DFQATT and CDR2 SNEGSKA (reference sequence). Deletions cut 0 bases from V and 8 bases from J, with 17 bases between. The CDR3 is made up of 16 amino acids.

This clonotype was found many times. J is TRBJ2-5 and V is TRBV20-1; 7 bases are a match to TRBD1. The CDR3 runs 15 residues. J lost 5 bases, V lost 2 bases, and 11 bases had no gene match. CDR1 DFQATT and CDR2 SNEGSKA come from the germline V gene (reference sequence). The CDR3 protein is CSARLTEGAGETQYF. CDR3 sequence (DNA): TGCAGTGCTAGACTAACCGAGGGGGCGGGTGAGACCCAGTACTTC.

This clonotype occurred many times. The chain carries TRBV7-9 and TRBJ2-3, with D hard to call. The V gene lost 5 bases and the J gene lost 3 bases, with 12 bases spanning the gap. The CDR3 contains 14 residues. Germline V gene sequence: CDR1 SEHNR, CDR2 FQNEAQ (reference sequence). The CDR3 sequence: CASSLFVGTDTQYF. CDR3 sequence (DNA): TGTGCCAGCAGCCTCTTCGTGGGGACAGATACGCAGTATTTT.

This clonotype was recorded at least ten times. The chain uses TRBV7-2 and TRBJ1-5, with a possible D match to TRBD1 (6 bases). The CDR3 is 15 amino acids. Trimming stripped 4 bases from V and 0 bases from J, with 10 bases between. Germline V gene sequence: CDR1 SGHTA, CDR2 FQGNSA. CDR3 bases: TGTGCCAGCAGCTGGGGGCCGAATAGCAATCAGCCCCAGCATTTT. Translating gives CASSWGPNSNQPQHF.

This clonotype was seen repeatedly, ten times or more. The rearrangement joins TRBV14 to TRBJ1-2; D remains ambiguous. This CDR3 is built from 14 residues. Germline CDR1 reads SGHDN; CDR2 reads FVKESK. V lost 1 base and J lost 4, with 10 bases in between. This CDR3 is CASSQVGFSYGYTF. The DNA of the CDR3 is TGTGCCAGCAGCCAAGTGGGGTTTTCCTATGGCTACACCTTC. The entire variable domain, with the rest obtained from reference TRBV14 and TRBJ1-2, is as follows: EAGVTQFPSHSVIEKGQTVTLRCDPISGHDNLYWYRRVMGKEIKFLLHFVKESKQDESGMPNNRFLAERTGGTYSTLKVQPAELEDSGVYFCASSQVGFSYGYTFGSGTRLTVV.

This clonotype came up many times. The chain employs TRBV7-3 and TRBJ2-2, with 12 bases identical to TRBD2. This CDR3 is 17 amino acids long. Germline loops: CDR1 SGHTA, CDR2 FQGTGA. V gave up 2 bases and J gave up 2 bases; unmatched junction bases: 3. This chain's CDR3 is CASSLLAGGVNTGELFF. The CDR3 DNA sequence: TGTGCCAGCAGCTTACTAGCGGGAGGGGTAAACACCGGGGAGCTGTTTTTT.

This clonotype was observed many times. The rearrangement links TRBV20-1 to TRBJ2-1, with 8 bases that match TRBD2. The junction had 4 bases not matched to a gene; V was cut back by 1 base and J by 2 bases. This CDR3 has 15 residues. Germline-derived CDR1 and CDR2 are DFQATT and SNEGSKA (reference sequence). As DNA, the CDR3 is TGCAGTGCTAGAGGAGCGGGAGCCCCCTACAATGAGCAGTTCTTC. It yields the protein CSARGAGAPYNEQFF.

This clonotype was seen repeatedly, ten times or more. The rearrangement joins TRBV7-9 to TRBJ1-5; D gene uncertain. V was cut by 0 bases and J by 2 bases, with 8 bases left in between. The CDR3 runs to 15 residues. Germline V gene sequence: CDR1 SEHNR, CDR2 FQNEAQ (reference sequence). The CDR3 DNA follows: TGTGCCAGCAGCTTAGCGGGAGTCGGCAATCAGCCCCAGCATTTT. Amino acids: CASSLAGVGNQPQHF.